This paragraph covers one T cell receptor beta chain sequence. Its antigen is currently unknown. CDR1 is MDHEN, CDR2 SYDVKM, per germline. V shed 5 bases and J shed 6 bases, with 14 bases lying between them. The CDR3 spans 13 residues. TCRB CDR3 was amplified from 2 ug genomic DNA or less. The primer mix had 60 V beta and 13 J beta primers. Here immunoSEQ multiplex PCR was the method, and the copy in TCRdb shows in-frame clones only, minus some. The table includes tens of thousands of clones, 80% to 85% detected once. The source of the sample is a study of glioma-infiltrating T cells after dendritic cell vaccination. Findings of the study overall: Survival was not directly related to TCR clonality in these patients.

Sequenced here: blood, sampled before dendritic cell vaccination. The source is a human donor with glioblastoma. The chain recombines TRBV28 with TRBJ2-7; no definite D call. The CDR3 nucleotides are TGTGCCAGCAGTGTGTGGAGTCCTCTCGAGCAGTACTTC. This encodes CASSVWSPLEQYF.